This TCR beta chain came from a study of cytomegalovirus exposure and HLA in healthy donors. Study-wide results and caveats: TCR sequences were mostly rare, though some public TCRs occurred in many donors. TRBV6-2, TRBV6-3 and some other V segments were excluded as indistinguishable. With DRB1 most and HLA-C fewest, TCR association rates differed between HLA loci in a later analysis.

It was with 60 Vbeta and 13 Jbeta primers that the PCR ran. The table came from immunoSEQ multiplex PCR; TCRdb's copy has only in-frame clones and leaves some out. This sample carries around 190,000 clones, around 82% of them seen once, and the ten largest clones take roughly 3%. Details on this clone: Its antigen is currently unknown.

V dropped 2 bases and J dropped 5 bases, with 22 bases sitting between them. The CDR3 spans 18 residues. The germline gives CDR1 SNHLY, CDR2 FYNNEI. The chain recombines TRBV2 with TRBJ1-5; perhaps TRBD1 as D (5 bases). This receptor was identified in a woman aged 30 to 39 in good health and CMV-seronegative. Sequenced: PBMCs. The CDR3 protein is CASSENYARQGGDQPQHF. The CDR3 DNA sequence: TGTGCCAGCAGTGAAAATTACGCGCGGCAGGGAGGCGATCAGCCCCAGCATTTT.